Detailed here is one T cell receptor (beta chain). The antigen remains unidentified. This specimen comes from a study of OX40 agonist ivuxolimab in advanced cancers. About the research overall: A male proportion of 82.7% was recorded, with mean age roughly 60 years and range roughly 23 to 79.

Using immunoSEQ multiplex PCR, the repertoire was profiled, and TCRdb retains in-frame clones only, with some absent. The repertoire holds about 110,000 clones, with roughly 90% as singletons. Notes on the study in general: Partial responders receiving 0.1-3.0 mg/kg showed among the lowest clonal expansion. CD4+ and CD8+ blood T cells expanded clonally by week 6 at 0.1 to 3.0 mg/kg.

The germline CDR1 and CDR2 sequences are LNHDA and SQIVND (reference sequence). V shed 3 bases and J shed 5 bases, with 15 bases lying between them. This CDR3 spans 15 amino acids. The genes are TRBV19 and TRBJ2-3; TRBD2 might be the D (6 bases). Sequenced material: CD4+ or CD8+ T cells sorted from blood, taken in a trial of the OX40 agonist ivuxolimab. This receptor was identified in an adult with an advanced solid tumor such as melanoma, head and neck, liver or kidney cancer. CDR3 DNA sequence: TGTGCCAGTAGTATTAGGAGGAGGGGCCTAGATACGCAGTATTTT. Translation gives CASSIRRRGLDTQYF.